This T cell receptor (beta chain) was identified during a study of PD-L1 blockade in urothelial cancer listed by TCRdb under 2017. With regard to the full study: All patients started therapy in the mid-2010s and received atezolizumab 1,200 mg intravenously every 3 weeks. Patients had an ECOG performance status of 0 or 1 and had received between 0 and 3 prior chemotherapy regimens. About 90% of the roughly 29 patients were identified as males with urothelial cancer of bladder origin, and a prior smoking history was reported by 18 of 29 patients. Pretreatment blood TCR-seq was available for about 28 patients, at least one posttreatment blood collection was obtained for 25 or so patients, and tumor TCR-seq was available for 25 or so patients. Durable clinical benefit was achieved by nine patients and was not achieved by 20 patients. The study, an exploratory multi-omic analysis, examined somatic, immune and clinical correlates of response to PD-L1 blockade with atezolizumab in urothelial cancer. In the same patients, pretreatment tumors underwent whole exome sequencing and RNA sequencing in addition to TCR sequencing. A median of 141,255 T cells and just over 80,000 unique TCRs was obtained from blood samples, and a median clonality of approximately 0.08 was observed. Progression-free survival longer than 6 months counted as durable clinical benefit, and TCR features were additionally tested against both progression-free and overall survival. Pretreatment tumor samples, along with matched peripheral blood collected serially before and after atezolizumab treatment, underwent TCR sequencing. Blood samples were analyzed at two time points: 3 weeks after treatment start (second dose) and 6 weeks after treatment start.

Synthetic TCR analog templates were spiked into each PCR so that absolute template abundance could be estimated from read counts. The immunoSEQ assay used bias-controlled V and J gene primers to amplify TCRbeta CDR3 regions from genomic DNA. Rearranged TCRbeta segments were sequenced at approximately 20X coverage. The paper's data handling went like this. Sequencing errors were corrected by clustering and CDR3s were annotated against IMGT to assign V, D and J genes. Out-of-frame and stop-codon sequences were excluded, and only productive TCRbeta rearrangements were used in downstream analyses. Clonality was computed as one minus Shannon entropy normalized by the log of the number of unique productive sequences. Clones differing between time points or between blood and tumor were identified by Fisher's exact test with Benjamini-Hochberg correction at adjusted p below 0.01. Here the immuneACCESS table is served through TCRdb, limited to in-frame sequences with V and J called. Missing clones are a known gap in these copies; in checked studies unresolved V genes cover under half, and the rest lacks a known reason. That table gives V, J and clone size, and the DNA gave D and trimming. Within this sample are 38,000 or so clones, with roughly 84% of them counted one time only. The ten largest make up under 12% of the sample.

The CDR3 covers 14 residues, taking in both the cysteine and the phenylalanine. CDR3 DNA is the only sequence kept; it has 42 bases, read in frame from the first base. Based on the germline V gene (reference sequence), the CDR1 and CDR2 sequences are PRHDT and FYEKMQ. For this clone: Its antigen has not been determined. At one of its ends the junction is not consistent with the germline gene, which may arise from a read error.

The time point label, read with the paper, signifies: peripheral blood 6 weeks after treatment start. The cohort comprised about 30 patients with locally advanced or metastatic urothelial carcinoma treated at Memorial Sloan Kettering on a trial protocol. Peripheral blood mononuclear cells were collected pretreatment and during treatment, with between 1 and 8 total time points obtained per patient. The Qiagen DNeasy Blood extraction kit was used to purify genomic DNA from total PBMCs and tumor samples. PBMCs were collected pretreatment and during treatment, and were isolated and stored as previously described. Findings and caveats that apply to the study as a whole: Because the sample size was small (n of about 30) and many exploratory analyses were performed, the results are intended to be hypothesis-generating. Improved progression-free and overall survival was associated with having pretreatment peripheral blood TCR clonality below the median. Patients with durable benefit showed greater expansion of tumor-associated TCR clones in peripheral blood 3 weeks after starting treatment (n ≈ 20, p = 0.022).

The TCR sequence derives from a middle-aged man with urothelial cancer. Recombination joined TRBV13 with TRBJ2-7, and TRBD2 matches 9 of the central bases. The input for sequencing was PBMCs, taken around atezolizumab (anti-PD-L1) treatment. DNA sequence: TGTGCCAGCAGCCTACTGGCGGGAGGGCTACCCAAGGACTTC. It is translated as CASSLLAGGLPKDF.